Given below is one T cell receptor beta chain in context. Assay: immunoSEQ multiplex PCR; the TCRdb copy retains only in-frame clones and omits some. The profile shows 110,000 or so clones, more than 85% of them singletons. This record comes from a study of control samples from healthy donors and cancer patients. There are 15 residues in the CDR3. The junction had 13 bases not matched to a gene; V was cut back by 6 bases and J by 6 bases. CDR1 is SEHNR, CDR2 FQNEAQ, per germline (reference sequence). The sample consisted of blood. The TCR was taken from a woman aged 50 to 65 in good health. The V call is TRBV7-9, the J call TRBJ1-1; TRBD1 agrees at 7 bases. CDR3 DNA: TGTGCCAGCAGAAAATTCTTGACAGGGCAGTCTGAAGCTTTCTTT. Translated, it gives CASRKFLTGQSEAFF.